This T cell receptor (beta chain) came from a study of blood T cell repertoires in COVID-19 (dated by TCRdb to the early 2020s). Regarding the research as a whole: Samples covering the acute and convalescent phases of COVID-19 were provided by collaborators in the United States, Italy and Spain. The material from the prospective study consisted of cDNA or gDNA derived from T cells, B-cell-depleted T cells, or PBMCs. Deeply sampled blood TCRbeta repertoires from subjects exposed to, actively infected with, or recovered from COVID-19 were included in the dataset. The repertoires were released in a freely available public database intended as a resource for research on the immune response to SARS-CoV-2. The samples were drawn from the first 160 participants of the ongoing ImmuneRACE study and from 950 to 1,500 subjects provided by 6 global collaborators. Sample metadata almost always included a de-identified subject ID, COVID-19 status, age in years and sex. Where available, HLA class I and class II types were taken from metadata supplied by the sample provider and were not determined by assay-based typing. Study-level results and caveats: How much clinical and demographic metadata was included differed by source and by participant, and the metadata was provided uncurated.

The germline V gene encodes CDR1 ENHRY and CDR2 SYGVKD. The CDR3 starts with the cysteine, ends with the phenylalanine, and has 14 residues. Solely the CDR3 DNA is kept, with 42 bases framed from the first base. Cut back by 0 bases and 4 bases, the V and J ends lie 9 bases apart. Regarding this clone: Its antigen target is currently unknown. The input lacks base qualities; no much larger clone sits a single base away.

In Seattle, one collaborating source enrolled patients while the infection was active and tracked those patients longitudinally over the course of disease. Whole blood was collected in K2EDTA tubes by collaborating institutions according to the institutions' own protocols. For TCRbeta analysis, collaborator samples were shipped as frozen whole blood, as isolated PBMCs, or as DNA extracted from either sample type. TCRbeta CDR3 regions were amplified from genomic DNA using the immunoSEQ Assay, a bias-controlled multiplex PCR. The study's processing was this. The number of nucleated cells in each sample was estimated by amplification of reference gene primers within the assay. To quantify the absolute abundance of each unique TCRbeta CDR3 rearrangement, sequence reads were collapsed and filtered. Productive Simpson clonality was computed per sample as the square root of Simpson's diversity index over productive rearrangements. The clones in this table, taken by TCRdb from immuneACCESS, are in-frame only. Not every clone is retained; where verified, under half of the shortfall comes from an unresolved V gene, and the cause of the rest is unknown. V and J calls and clone size follow that table, whereas D and trimming were derived from the DNA. This sample gives 250,000 to 300,000 clones in total; about 90% of them show up just once. The ten largest clones represent 10% to 15% of the sample.

In this chain, TRBV10-3 is recombined with TRBJ1-1, and possibly TRBD1, on 5 matching bases. The sequenced sample consisted of peripheral blood. This receptor was taken from a woman in her 30s with COVID-19, enrolled during active disease. The CDR3 in this case is CAISESLGGTEAFF. The DNA reads TGTGCCATCAGTGAGTCGCTCGGGGGCACTGAAGCTTTCTTT.